This T cell receptor (beta chain) was recovered during a study of cytomegalovirus exposure and HLA in healthy donors. The PCR employed 60 Vbeta primers together with 13 Jbeta primers. The repertoire was sequenced with immunoSEQ multiplex PCR; TCRdb's copy has only in-frame clones and lacks some. The sample lists more than 150,000 clones, around 79% occurring once. J gave up 4 bases and V 0 bases, and 8 bases lay outside the gene matches. The CDR3 runs to 16 residues. The germline V gene encodes CDR1 KGHSH and CDR2 LQKENI. This sequence originates from a man in his forties or fifties in good health and CMV-seropositive. The gene calls are TRBV18 and TRBJ1-1, with 7 bases fitting TRBD1. Sequencing used PBMCs. For the CDR3, the DNA is TGTGCCAGCTCACCACCGGGACAGTTAGAGGTCACTGAAGCTTTCTTT. It translates to CASSPPGQLEVTEAFF.